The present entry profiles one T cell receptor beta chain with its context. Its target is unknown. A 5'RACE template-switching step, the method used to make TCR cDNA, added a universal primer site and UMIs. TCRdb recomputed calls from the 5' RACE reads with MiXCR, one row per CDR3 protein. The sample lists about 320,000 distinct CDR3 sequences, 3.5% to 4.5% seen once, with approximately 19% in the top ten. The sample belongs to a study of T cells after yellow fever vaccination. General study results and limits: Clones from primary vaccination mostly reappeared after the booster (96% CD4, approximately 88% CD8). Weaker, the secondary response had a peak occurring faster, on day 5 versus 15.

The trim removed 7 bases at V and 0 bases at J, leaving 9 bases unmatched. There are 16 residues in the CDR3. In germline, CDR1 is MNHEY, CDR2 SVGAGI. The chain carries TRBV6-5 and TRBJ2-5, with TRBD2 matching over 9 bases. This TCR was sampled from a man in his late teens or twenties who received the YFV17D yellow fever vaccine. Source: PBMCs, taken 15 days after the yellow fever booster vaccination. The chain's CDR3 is CASNRLAAADQETQYF. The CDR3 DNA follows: TGTGCCAGCAACCGACTAGCGGCTGCCGACCAAGAGACCCAGTACTTC.